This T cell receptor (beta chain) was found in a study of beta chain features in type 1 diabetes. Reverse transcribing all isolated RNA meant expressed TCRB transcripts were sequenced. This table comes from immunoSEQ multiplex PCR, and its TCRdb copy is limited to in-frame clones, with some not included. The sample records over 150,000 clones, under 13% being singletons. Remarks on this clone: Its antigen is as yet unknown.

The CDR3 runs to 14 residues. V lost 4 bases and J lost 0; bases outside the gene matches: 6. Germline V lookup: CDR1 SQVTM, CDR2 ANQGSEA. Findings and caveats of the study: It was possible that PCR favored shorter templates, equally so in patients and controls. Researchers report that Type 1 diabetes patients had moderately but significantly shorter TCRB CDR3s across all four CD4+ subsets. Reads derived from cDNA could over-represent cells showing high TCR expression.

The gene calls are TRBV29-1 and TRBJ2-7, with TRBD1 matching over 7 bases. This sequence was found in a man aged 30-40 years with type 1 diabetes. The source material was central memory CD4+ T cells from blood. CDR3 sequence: CSVARQGYSYEQYF. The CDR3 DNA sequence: TGCAGCGTTGCCCGACAGGGTTACTCCTACGAGCAGTACTTC.